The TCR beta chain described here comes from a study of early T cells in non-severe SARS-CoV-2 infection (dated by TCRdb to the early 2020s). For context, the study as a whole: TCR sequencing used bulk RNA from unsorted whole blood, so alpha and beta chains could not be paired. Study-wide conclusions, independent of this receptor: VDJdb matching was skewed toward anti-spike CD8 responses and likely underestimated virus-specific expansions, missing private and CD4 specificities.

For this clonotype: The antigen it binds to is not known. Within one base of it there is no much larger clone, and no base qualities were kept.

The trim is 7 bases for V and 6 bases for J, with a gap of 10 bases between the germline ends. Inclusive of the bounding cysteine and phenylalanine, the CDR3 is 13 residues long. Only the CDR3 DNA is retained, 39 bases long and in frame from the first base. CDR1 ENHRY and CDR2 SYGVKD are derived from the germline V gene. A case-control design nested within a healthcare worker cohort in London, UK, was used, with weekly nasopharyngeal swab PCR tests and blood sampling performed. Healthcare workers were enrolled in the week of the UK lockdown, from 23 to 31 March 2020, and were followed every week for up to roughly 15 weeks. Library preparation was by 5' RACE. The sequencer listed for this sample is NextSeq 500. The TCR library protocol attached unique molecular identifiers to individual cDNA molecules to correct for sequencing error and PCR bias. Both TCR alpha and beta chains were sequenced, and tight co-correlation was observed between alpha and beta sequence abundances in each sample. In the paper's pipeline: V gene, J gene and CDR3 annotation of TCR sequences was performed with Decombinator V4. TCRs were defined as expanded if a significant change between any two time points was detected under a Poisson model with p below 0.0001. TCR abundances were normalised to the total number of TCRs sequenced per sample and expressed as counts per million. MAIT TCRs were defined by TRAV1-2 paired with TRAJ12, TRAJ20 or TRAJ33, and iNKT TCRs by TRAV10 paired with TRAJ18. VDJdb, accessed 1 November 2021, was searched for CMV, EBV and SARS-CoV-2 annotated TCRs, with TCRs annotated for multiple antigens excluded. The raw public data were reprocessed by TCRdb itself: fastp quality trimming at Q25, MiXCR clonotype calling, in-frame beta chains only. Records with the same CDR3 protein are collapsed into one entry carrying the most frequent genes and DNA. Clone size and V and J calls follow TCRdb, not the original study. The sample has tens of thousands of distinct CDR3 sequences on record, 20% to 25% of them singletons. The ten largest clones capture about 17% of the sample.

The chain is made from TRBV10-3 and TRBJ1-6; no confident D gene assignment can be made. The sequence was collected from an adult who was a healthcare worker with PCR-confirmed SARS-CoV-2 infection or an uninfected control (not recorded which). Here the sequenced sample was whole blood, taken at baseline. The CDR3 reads CAINLDSNSPLHF. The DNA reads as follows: TGTGCCATCAACTTGGATAGTAATTCACCCCTCCACTTT.